These 27 T cell receptor beta chains were all obtained from the same sample, sequenced in a study of blood T cell repertoires in COVID-19. Assay: immunoSEQ multiplex PCR; the TCRdb copy retains only in-frame clones and omits some. The sample carries fewer than 200,000 clones, 85% to 90% recorded once. Material for sequencing was peripheral blood. The receptors here all came from an older woman with acute or convalescent COVID-19.

The V and J genes are TRBV11-3 and TRBJ2-1; D is unclear. This CDR3 comprises 12 residues. CDR1 and CDR2 (germline): SGHNT, YENEEA. Trimming shortened V by 4 bases and J by 6 bases, and 7 bases separated the two germline ends. The chain's CDR3 is CASSSLSNEQFF. The CDR3 DNA is TGTGCCAGCAGCTCCTTGAGCAATGAGCAGTTCTTC.

The chain carries TRBV11-3 and TRBJ1-1, with TRBD1 matching 7 bases. The CDR3 loop spans 16 amino acids. Germline V lookup: CDR1 SGHNT, CDR2 YENEEA. J was trimmed by 2 bases and V by 3 bases; bases with no gene match: 9. The CDR3 region is CASSFYLGGLNTEAFF. As DNA, the CDR3 is TGTGCCAGCAGCTTCTACCTAGGGGGCCTTAACACTGAAGCTTTCTTT.

CDR3 loop: CAWSFRQSAFF. The CDR3 region has the DNA TGTGCCTGGAGTTTCAGGCAATCAGCTTTCTTT. V gene TRBV30 combines with J gene TRBJ1-1, with D unresolved. The CDR3 spans 11 residues. Germline CDR1 is GTSNPN and CDR2 is SVGIG (reference sequence). Trimming stripped 2 bases from V and 10 bases from J, with 11 bases between.

The chain links TRBV5-4 to TRBJ2-1; a weak D match, TRBD2 (7 bases). Germline CDR1 reads SGHNT; CDR2 reads YYREEE (reference sequence). With 3 bases removed from V and 7 bases from J, the gap between germline ends came to 17 bases. This CDR3 comprises 15 residues. CDR3 amino acids: CASSSGGGSLNEQFF. CDR3 coding DNA: TGTGCCAGCAGCTCGGGGGGCGGGAGTCTAAATGAGCAGTTCTTC.

This clone was recorded a few times. The chain is built from TRBV5-1 and TRBJ2-5, with 15 nucleotides matching TRBD2. Germline trimming cut 4 bases from V and 4 bases from J; bases unmatched to any gene: 14. Germline CDR1 SGHRS, CDR2 YFSETQ. This CDR3 region has 19 residues. This CDR3 is CASSRAMRTSGRAGETQYF. The CDR3 bases are TGCGCCAGCAGCCGCGCAATGAGGACTAGCGGGAGGGCCGGAGAGACCCAGTACTTC.

The V gene is TRBV5-1, the J gene TRBJ1-2; D not resolved. Germline-derived CDR1 and CDR2 are SGHRS and YFSETQ. V was cut by 0 bases and J by 9 bases, with 18 bases left in between. The CDR3 totals 15 residues. CDR3 region: CASSLGGVQAPSYTF. CDR3 coding DNA: TGCGCCAGCAGCTTGGGGGGAGTCCAGGCCCCAAGCTACACCTTC.

The V call is TRBV5-4, the J call TRBJ1-2, with D possibly TRBD1 on 6 matching bases. This CDR3 spans 14 amino acids. The germline V gene has CDR1 SGHNT and CDR2 YYREEE (reference sequence). Trimming took off 5 bases at V and 4 bases at J, with 15 bases between the two ends. The CDR3 region has the DNA TGTGCCAGCAGTCCTGACAGGAGCACCTATGGCTACACCTTC. It translates to CASSPDRSTYGYTF.

The count of this clone is one. The chain uses TRBV24-1 and TRBJ2-3; 12 bases align to TRBD2. The V segment lost 4 bases and the J segment 4 bases; nucleotides outside the gene matches: 8. The germline V gene has CDR1 KGHDR and CDR2 SFDVKD. This CDR3 spans 17 amino acids. CDR3 bases: TGTGCCACCAGTGACCATCCTCCTAGCGGGAGGGCAGATACGCAGTATTTT. Its translation: CATSDHPPSGRADTQYF.

As to this clone: This sample includes further DNA sequences coding for the same CDR3. The chain joins TRBV7-3 to TRBJ2-3; a weak D match, TRBD2 (6 bases). The ends were cut back, 2 bases at V and 5 bases at J, with 14 bases in the middle. CDR1 and CDR2 from the germline V gene are SGHTA and FQGTGA. CDR3 length: 15 amino acids. The CDR3 loop reads CASSLAGGSVDTQYF. CDR3 bases: TGTGCCAGCAGCTTAGCTGGGGGGAGTGTAGATACGCAGTATTTT.

In this sample, this clone turned up many times. The gene calls are TRBV4-2 and TRBJ2-5, with D possibly being TRBD2 (6 bases). CDR1 and CDR2 (germline): LGHNA, YNFKEQ. The CDR3 length is 13 residues. V was trimmed by 0 bases and J by 5 bases, leaving 7 bases between them. The CDR3 bases are TGTGCCAGCAGCCAAGATGGGGGGGAGACCCAGTACTTC. Its translation: CASSQDGGETQYF.

This sequence joins TRBV6-5 and TRBJ2-1; weak D call: TRBD1 (6 bases). The CDR3 runs 13 residues. V lost 4 bases and J lost 9, with 13 bases in between. The germline gives CDR1 MNHEY, CDR2 SVGAGI. Written as DNA, the CDR3 is TGTGCCAGCAGTTCCCAAACAGGGTTTGAGCAGTTCTTC. Translating gives CASSSQTGFEQFF.

CDR3 in amino acids: CASSPRTGLLGQPQHF. CDR3 nucleotide sequence: TGTGCCAGTAGCCCAAGGACAGGGTTGTTGGGTCAGCCCCAGCATTTT. This rearrangement joins TRBV19 to TRBJ1-5; TRBD1 matches 8 bases. Germline lookup yields CDR1 LNHDA and CDR2 SQIVND (reference sequence). V dropped 6 bases and J dropped 6; count of bases not matched to a gene: 13. CDR3 length: 16 amino acids.

CDR3 amino acids: CASSPSPGTSATDTQYF. In DNA form, the CDR3 reads TGTGCCAGCAGCCCTAGCCCCGGGACTAGCGCGACAGATACGCAGTATTTT. The chain carries TRBV11-3 and TRBJ2-3, with 10 positions matching TRBD2. Trimming removed 5 bases from V and 3 bases from J; junction bases left unmatched: 11. Looked up from germline, CDR1 is SGHNT and CDR2 is YENEEA. The CDR3 has 17 residues.

Comment on this clone: The junction shows a germline mismatch at one end, possibly a read error. This chain uses TRBV27 with TRBJ2-2, with 8 bases that match TRBD1. The CDR3 has 15 residues. The germline V gene has CDR1 MNHEY and CDR2 SMNVEV (reference sequence). This CDR3 reads CASSSTGAKTGELFF. The CDR3 DNA is TGTGCCAGCAGTTCGACAGGGGCGAAAACCGGGGAGCTGTTTTTT.

This clone was recorded only once. The chain links TRBV30 to TRBJ1-1, with no clear D. Germline-derived CDR1 and CDR2 are GTSNPN and SVGIG (reference sequence). The CDR3 extends over 11 amino acids. V shed 3 bases and J shed 13 bases, with 15 bases lying between them. The CDR3 is CAWSVQQLGFF. As DNA, the CDR3 is TGTGCCTGGAGCGTACAGCAATTAGGTTTCTTT.

V and J are TRBV5-1 and TRBJ2-1; D possibly corresponds to TRBD2 (6 bases). V was cut by 4 bases and J by 5 bases, with 16 bases left in between. The CDR3 runs 15 residues. Germline V gene lookup returns CDR1 SGHRS and CDR2 YFSETQ. The chain's CDR3 is CASSASGTGNNEQFF. CDR3 bases: TGCGCCAGCAGCGCCTCCGGGACTGGAAACAATGAGCAGTTCTTC.

This rearrangement joins TRBV5-4 to TRBJ1-1, with 8 bases matching TRBD1. From germline, CDR1 is SGHNT and CDR2 YYREEE (reference sequence). J gave up 4 bases and V 3 bases, and 5 bases lay outside the gene matches. The CDR3 loop spans 14 amino acids. The chain's CDR3 is CASSWTGNPTEAFF. The CDR3 DNA follows: TGTGCCAGCAGCTGGACAGGGAATCCCACTGAAGCTTTCTTT.

The chain recombines TRBV7-9 with TRBJ2-3; weak D call: TRBD2 (6 bases). Deletions cut 5 bases from V and 7 bases from J, with 13 bases between. CDR1 SEHNR and CDR2 FQNEAQ come from the germline V gene (reference sequence). The CDR3 has 13 residues. In nucleotides, the CDR3 is TGTGCCAGCAGCCGCGGGGACGATTATACGCAGTATTTT. This translates into CASSRGDDYTQYF.

This sequence joins TRBV21-1 and TRBJ2-7; the table's D call of TRBD1 was not tested on the DNA. TRBV21-1 is listed as a pseudogene. This CDR3 has 12 amino acids. CDR3 protein: CASRASSYEQYF. In nucleotides, the CDR3 is TGTGCCAGCAGGGCCAGTTCCTACGAGCAGTACTTC.

The chain couples TRBV28 to TRBJ1-5, with 9 bases aligning to TRBD1. Looked up from germline, CDR1 is MDHEN and CDR2 is SYDVKM. J was trimmed by 1 base and V by 6 bases; bases with no gene match: 4. The CDR3 runs to 15 residues. This CDR3 is CASSLTGGSNQPQHF. The CDR3 coding sequence is TGTGCCAGCAGCTTAACAGGGGGCAGCAATCAGCCCCAGCATTTT.

The chain joins TRBV7-9 to TRBJ1-2; 8 bases agree with TRBD1. V dropped 1 base and J dropped 8; count of bases not matched to a gene: 3. The CDR3 totals 13 residues. Germline CDR1 and CDR2: SEHNR and FQNEAQ (reference sequence). As DNA, the CDR3 is TGTGCCAGCAGCTTAGTACAGGGGGAAGGCTACACCTTC. It translates to CASSLVQGEGYTF.

Concerning this clone: Other nucleotide sequences in the sample specify the same CDR3. DNA of the CDR3: TGTGCCTGGAGGGCAGGATTTAATTCACCCCTCCACTTT. Protein: CAWRAGFNSPLHF. The V call is TRBV30, the J call TRBJ1-6; D unresolved. The CDR3 has 13 amino acids. The germline V and J ends were trimmed by 3 bases and 6 bases, with 9 bases remaining between them. Germline lookup yields CDR1 GTSNPN and CDR2 SVGIG (reference sequence).

The chain couples TRBV18 to TRBJ1-1; possible D gene TRBD1, 5 bases. Germline V gives CDR1 KGHSH, CDR2 LQKENI. The CDR3 runs to 14 residues. Trimming shortened V by 1 base and J by 4 bases, and 10 bases separated the two germline ends. This chain's CDR3 is CASSPRQGLTEAFF. CDR3 DNA sequence: TGTGCCAGCTCACCACGGCAGGGACTCACTGAAGCTTTCTTT.

The rearrangement joins TRBV11-2 to TRBJ1-6; a possible D gene is TRBD1 (6 bases). The CDR3 has 14 amino acids. Germline V lookup: CDR1 SGHAT, CDR2 FQNNGV. V was clipped by 2 bases and J by 9 bases, with 11 bases between them. The CDR3 region has the DNA TGTGCCAGCAGCTTATTACAGGGAAGTTCACCCCTCCACTTT. Translation gives CASSLLQGSSPLHF.

The chain employs TRBV7-3 and TRBJ2-7; 8 bases agree with TRBD2. CDR1 and CDR2 from the germline V gene are SGHTA and FQGTGA. The junction had 9 bases not matched to a gene; V was cut back by 5 bases and J by 6 bases. The CDR3 runs to 14 residues. The DNA for the CDR3 is TGTGCCAGCAGCACCTCCGGGACTAGTAGCGAGCAGTACTTC. It translates to CASSTSGTSSEQYF.

The chain recombines TRBV28 with TRBJ2-3; 7 nucleotides match TRBD1. The V and J ends lost 8 bases and 6 bases, in that order; junction bases with no gene match: 26. Looked up from germline, CDR1 is MDHEN and CDR2 is SYDVKM. CDR3 size: 19 residues. DNA for the CDR3: TGTGCCAGCCCCCCCTATCGTCCAGGACAGGCGTCGTTCAAGGATACGCAGTATTTT. Translated, it gives CASPPYRPGQASFKDTQYF.

The V gene is TRBV5-1, the J gene TRBJ2-1; no firm D call. CDR3 size: 16 residues. From germline, CDR1 is SGHRS and CDR2 YFSETQ. The V end was cut by 4 bases, the J end by 4 bases, with 18 bases between. For the CDR3, the DNA is TGCGCCAGCAGCCCCCCATTGAGCCCCAATTACAATGAGCAGTTCTTC. It encodes CASSPPLSPNYNEQFF.